This T cell receptor (beta chain) was recovered during a study of quantifying T cell responses using KT2 cells. Study-wide context: cDNA was made from DNase-treated RNA using alpha and beta constant primers.

KT2 cells were mixed with fixed PBMC numbers at varying ratios. The CDR3 is made up of 18 amino acids. J was trimmed by 5 bases and V by 4 bases; bases with no gene match: 10. In germline, CDR1 is LGHDT, CDR2 YNNKEL (reference sequence). A single-stranded UMI oligo with SP2 sequence was ligated to cDNA 3' ends. An equimolar mix of RC1.1 and RC1.2 primed the beta chain across TRBC1 and TRBC2. TCRdb redid the calling of the UMI-ligation and nested PCR reads with MiXCR, one entry per CDR3 protein. Altogether 50,000 to 70,000 distinct CDR3 sequences are present, 12% being singletons, with the ten largest covering around 9.9%.

The clonotype was recovered from a human donor. The sequenced sample consisted of PBMCs spiked with cells of the T cell clone KT2. This chain connects TRBV3-1 to TRBJ2-1; 14 bases map to TRBD2. CDR3 DNA sequence: TGTGCCAGCAGCCGGTCAGGACTAGCGGGAGGCGGCCACAATGAGCAGTTCTTC. Encoded protein: CASSRSGLAGGGHNEQFF.